A selection of T cell receptor beta chains follows, all from one sample in a study of T cell changes during pregnancy in multiple sclerosis. Profiled with immunoSEQ multiplex PCR; TCRdb holds only in-frame clones, not every one. The data contain tens of thousands of clones, roughly 90% of them singletons. The sequenced sample was peripheral blood, obtained in the first trimester of pregnancy. These receptors were taken from a female donor in good health, enrolled as a control in a pregnancy study. CDR3s include the opening cysteine and the closing phenylalanine or tryptophan. The D gene is left open where the match is weak. Only some rows state a clone size, as once, few, many or a class for expanded clones.

CDR3aa,CDR3nt,d_gene,j_gene,len,v_gene,abundance
CASRPGQALGETQYF,TGTGCCAGCAGACCGGGACAAGCCCTGGGGGAGACCCAGTACTTC,NA,TRBJ2-5,15,TRBV6-6,NA
CASIAAPSLGDQYF,TGTGCCAGCATCGCGGCCCCTAGTCTGGGAGACCAGTACTTC,NA,TRBJ2-5,14,TRBV28,NA
CASSPPRGRGGYTF,TGTGCCAGCAGCCCCCCTCGAGGGAGAGGTGGCTACACCTTC,NA,TRBJ1-2,14,TRBV6-5,NA
CASRSAGGHGYTF,TGTGCCAGCAGGTCCGCAGGGGGCCATGGCTACACCTTC,TRBD1,TRBJ1-2,13,TRBV6-1,NA
CASSLERYEQYF,TGTGCCAGCAGTTTGGAGAGGTACGAGCAGTACTTC,NA,TRBJ2-7,12,TRBV2,NA
CASSLNFREGKTDTQYF,TGTGCCAGCAGCCTGAACTTCCGGGAGGGAAAAACAGATACGCAGTATTTT,TRBD2,TRBJ2-3,17,TRBV11-3,once
CASSLEGTGFGNEQFF,TGCGCCAGCAGCTTGGAGGGGACAGGGTTCGGGAATGAGCAGTTCTTC,TRBD1,TRBJ2-1,16,TRBV5-1,NA
CASSSELTGANTEAFF,TGTGCCAGCAGCTCGGAGCTGACAGGGGCGAACACTGAAGCTTTCTTT,TRBD1,TRBJ1-1,16,TRBV7-6,NA
CASSAQRSTNEKLFF,TGTGCCAGCAGCGCCCAGAGGAGCACTAATGAAAAACTGTTTTTT,NA,TRBJ1-4,15,TRBV9,NA
CAGALTGGNQETQYF,TGTGCCGGGGCGCTGACAGGGGGGAACCAAGAGACCCAGTACTTC,TRBD1,TRBJ2-5,15,TRBV2,once